This is a list of T cell receptor beta chains from one sample in a study of glioma-infiltrating T cells. Using its own MiXCR run on the multiplex PCR reads, TCRdb lists one record per CDR3 protein. The sample holds around 130,000 distinct CDR3 sequences; about 25% are singletons and the top ten take about a quarter. Sequences were obtained from glioma tissue, nonneoplastic brain tissue, or PBMCs (not recorded which). The receptors originated from a human donor with low-grade glioma or glioblastoma, undergoing nonglioma brain surgery, or in good health (not recorded which). Both conserved end residues are part of each CDR3. D genes are given only for firm matches. Only some rows state a clone size, as once, few, many or a class for expanded clones.

17	TRBV6-6	TRBJ1-3	TRBD1	few	CASSYSQGALSGNTIYF	TGTGCCAGCAGTTACTCGCAGGGGGCCCTCTCTGGAAACACCATATATTTT
12	TRBV25-1	TRBJ1-2	NA	many	CASSDPGWGYTF	TGTGCCAGCAGTGATCCAGGGTGGGGCTACACCTTC
15	TRBV15	TRBJ2-1	NA	many	CATSRAGARYNEQFF	TGTGCCACCAGCAGAGCCGGGGCTAGGTACAATGAGCAGTTCTTC
17	TRBV7-9	TRBJ1-5	NA	NA	CASSLGAGWDSNQPQHF	TGTGCCAGCAGCTTAGGTGCAGGGTGGGATAGCAATCAGCCCCAGCATTTT
13	TRBV20-1	TRBJ1-1	TRBD1	many	CSASGQGATEAFF	TGCAGTGCATCGGGACAGGGGGCCACTGAAGCTTTCTTT
20	TRBV6-1	TRBJ2-1	TRBD2	NA	CASSSQPGGSGGRQYNEQFF	TGTGCCAGCAGTTCCCAACCGGGGGGGAGCGGGGGACGGCAGTACAATGAGCAGTTCTTC
13	TRBV6-1	TRBJ1-1	TRBD1	many	CATDRGVYTEAFF	TGTGCCACCGACAGGGGAGTCTACACTGAAGCTTTCTTT
14	TRBV20-1	TRBJ1-5	NA	many	CSARQNGPNQPQHF	TGCAGTGCTAGACAGAACGGCCCAAATCAGCCCCAGCATTTT
15	TRBV25-1	TRBJ2-1	TRBD1	NA	CASSADRGRSDERFF	TGTGCCAGCAGTGCGGACAGGGGCCGGAGCGATGAGCGGTTCTTC
15	TRBV4-1	TRBJ1-5	NA	many	CASSHYREPNQPQHF	TGCGCCAGCAGCCACTACAGGGAACCCAATCAGCCCCAGCATTTT
14	TRBV5-1	TRBJ1-1	NA	NA	CASSLVQSNTEAFF	TGCGCCAGCAGCTTGGTACAGTCGAACACTGAAGCTTTCTTT
12	TRBV25-1	TRBJ1-4	NA	few	CASREYEEKLFF	TGTGCCAGCAGGGAATATGAGGAAAAACTGTTTTTT
17	TRBV5-4	TRBJ2-3	TRBD2	NA	CASTPSGLAGGTDTQYF	TGTGCCAGCACCCCTTCCGGACTAGCGGGGGGCACAGATACGCAGTATTTT